The rows below give T cell receptor beta chains drawn from one sample of a study of CD8+ T cells in alopecia areata. Profiled with immunoSEQ multiplex PCR; TCRdb holds only in-frame clones, not every one. The sample includes under 200,000 clones, around three fifths of them seen just once. Sequencing used CD4+ T cells sorted from blood, obtained at week 24, from a patient treated with tofacitinib. The source of these receptors is a human donor with alopecia areata. The CDR3 runs from the conserved cysteine through the conserved F or W. D genes are given only for firm matches. Clone size is shown for a subset of rows, as once, few, many or a class of expanded clone.

d_call j_call v_call clone_size cdr3_nt cdr3_aa
. TRBJ2-1 TRBV5-1 . TGCGCCAGCAGCCCCGCGGGGAGCTCCTACAATGAGCAGTTCTTC CASSPAGSSYNEQFF
. TRBJ1-2 TRBV30 . TGTGCCTGGAGCGGGGGGAATAACTATGGCTACACCTTC CAWSGGNNYGYTF
TRBD1 TRBJ1-1 TRBV27 few TGTGCCAGCAGTTTCAGGGAACAGGGGGGCGAAGCTTTCTTT CASSFREQGGEAFF
. TRBJ1-2 TRBV27 . TGTGCCAGCAGTTTTCGAGGGGAATATGGCTACACCTTC CASSFRGEYGYTF
TRBD1 TRBJ1-2 TRBV15 . TGTGCCACCAGCAAGGGACAGGGGGCTTTCTATGGCTACACCTTC CATSKGQGAFYGYTF
. TRBJ2-7 TRBV6-1 . TGTGCCAGCAGTGTAGGACGGCTTCCCTACGAGCAGTACTTC CASSVGRLPYEQYF
. TRBJ2-6 TRBV9 few TGTGCCAGCAGCGCGGAGGGTCAGATGAACTCTGGGGCCAACGTCCTGACTTTC CASSAEGQMNSGANVLTF
. TRBJ2-2 TRBV25-1 . TGTGCCAGCAGCCTCGGTACAGGGCGTGACACCGGGGAGCTGTTTTTT CASSLGTGRDTGELFF
. TRBJ2-4 TRBV30 . TGTGCCTGGAGTGTACGCTGGGCCCTACTAGCCAAAAACATTCAGTACTTC CAWSVRWALLAKNIQYF
. TRBJ1-1 TRBV5-1 few TGCGCCAGCAGCCCCAGTCCGAACACTGAAGCTTTCTTT CASSPSPNTEAFF
TRBD2 TRBJ2-1 TRBV6-1 once TGTGCCAGCAGTGAAGTGAGGACTAGCGGGGCGGCATACAATGAGCAGTTCTTC CASSEVRTSGAAYNEQFF
TRBD1 TRBJ2-1 TRBV2 . TGTGCCATGGGACCGGGACAGGTAACCAATGAGCAGTTCTTC CAMGPGQVTNEQFF
TRBD1 TRBJ2-7 TRBV29-1 few TGCAGCGTTGAAGATCAGGGGACAGGGTCCTACGAGCAGTACTTC CSVEDQGTGSYEQYF
. TRBJ1-2 TRBV19 . TGTGCCAGTAGTATGGGTTGGAGGCTCTATGGCTACACCTTC CASSMGWRLYGYTF
. TRBJ1-2 TRBV4-1 . TGCGCCAGCAGCCAAGCTTCAGGTGGCTACACCTTC CASSQASGGYTF
TRBD1 TRBJ1-1 TRBV6-1 . TGTGCCAGCAGTGAAGCGACAAGGGGGCTGGACACTGAAGCTTTCTTT CASSEATRGLDTEAFF
. TRBJ2-7 TRBV7-9 . TGTGCCAGCAGCTACCGAAATTACGAGCAGTACTTC CASSYRNYEQYF
. TRBJ2-6 TRBV30 . TGTGCCTGGAGTGTTTGGGAATCTGGGGCCAACGTCCTGACTTTC CAWSVWESGANVLTF
. TRBJ2-5 TRBV4-1 . TGCGCCAGCAGCCTCAGACCAGGTGGACCGGAGACCCAGTACTTC CASSLRPGGPETQYF
. TRBJ2-7 TRBV4-1 few TGCGCCAGCAGCCAAGACCCGCCGGCGATCTACGAGCAGTACTTC CASSQDPPAIYEQYF